This T cell receptor (beta chain) comes out of a study of blood T cell repertoires in COVID-19. In the study's own analysis: Researchers report that nucleated cell counts were estimated from reference gene primer amplification. TCRdb's table, derived via immunoSEQ multiplex PCR, lists solely in-frame clones and lacks some. The DNA gave D and trimming, while V, J and clone size come from that table. The sample gives around 150,000 clones, roughly 76% of which show up once; around 9.5% is in the top ten. Germline V CDR1 and CDR2: SNHLY, FYNNEI. V was clipped by 4 bases and J by 3 bases, with 10 bases between them. There are 14 residues in the CDR3.

Sequenced material: peripheral blood. The origin of this receptor is a woman aged 45 to 65 with active or convalescent COVID-19. The chain uses TRBV2 and TRBJ1-5, with D unclear. CDR3 sequence reads: CASSVEQINQPQHF. CDR3 in DNA: TGTGCCAGCAGTGTTGAACAGATCAATCAGCCCCAGCATTTT.